The sequence of this T cell receptor beta chain was determined in a study of cytomegalovirus exposure and HLA in healthy donors. 13 Jbeta primers and 60 Vbeta primers were used for the PCR. Using immunoSEQ multiplex PCR, the repertoire was profiled, and TCRdb retains in-frame clones only, with some absent. The sample carries under 200,000 clones, approximately 86% recorded once. Unmatched junction bases numbered 7, after V lost 7 bases and J lost 5 bases. This CDR3 contains 13 residues. CDR1 and CDR2 from the germline V gene are SEHNR and FQNEAQ (reference sequence). Study conclusions and caveats: With high specificity and sensitivity, the classifier reportedly diagnosed cytomegalovirus status. Analysis was performed later, and it showed HLA-associated TCR beta chains to be more clonally expanded than equally common others.

About this clone: Its antigen is not identified.

Sequenced material: PBMCs. The TCR was taken from a woman aged 30 to 39 in good health and CMV-seronegative. V gene TRBV7-9 combines with J gene TRBJ1-1, with 7 bases matching TRBD1. Here the CDR3 DNA reads TGTGCCAGCACAGGGGGGAGTTGGACTGAAGCTTTCTTT. It yields the protein CASTGGSWTEAFF. Supplemented by reference TRBV7-9 and TRBJ1-1, the full variable domain reads DTGVSQNPRHKITKRGQNVTFRCDPISEHNRLYWYRQTLGQGPEFLTYFQNEAQLEKSRLLSDRFSAERPKGSFSTLEIQRTEQGDSAMYLCASTGGSWTEAFFGQGTRLTVV.